One sample yielded the 11 T cell receptor beta chains listed below, sequenced in a study of cytotoxic CD8 clonotypes in ibrutinib-treated CLL (dated by TCRdb to about 2021). In light of the paper, this sample's time point label describes: 12 months on ibrutinib. Libraries came from the immunoSEQ multiplex PCR assay. TCRdb took this table from immuneACCESS and kept in-frame rearrangements with V and J called. Such tables lack part of the clones; where checked against another copy, unresolved V genes explain under half of the gap, and the rest is unexplained. This sample holds 150,000 or so clones; 79% were observed only once. The top ten clones comprise 9.5% to 15% of the sample. The sample consisted of PBMCs, taken after 12 months of ibrutinib treatment. These receptors originate from a human donor with chronic lymphocytic leukemia.

The chain carries TRBV30 and TRBJ1-5; no reliable D call. Germline V gives CDR1 GTSNPN, CDR2 SVGIG (reference sequence). This CDR3 spans 13 amino acids. Trimming stripped 2 bases from V and 7 bases from J, with 12 bases between. Written as DNA, the CDR3 is TGTGCCTGGAGTCCGAGGGTCGGCCAGCCCCAGCATTTT. Amino acid sequence: CAWSPRVGQPQHF.

The CDR3 region has the DNA TGTGCCAGCAGTGCAAGATTCCAAGAGACCCAGTACTTC. It encodes CASSARFQETQYF. The chain uses TRBV2 and TRBJ2-5; D remains unclear. Per germline, CDR1 SNHLY and CDR2 FYNNEI. This CDR3 is 13 amino acids long. The V end was cut by 4 bases, the J end by 1 base, with 7 bases between.

The V call is TRBV18, the J call TRBJ2-7; no reliable D call. The CDR3 spans 14 residues. V was trimmed by 2 bases and J by 6 bases, leaving 14 bases between them. In germline, CDR1 is KGHSH, CDR2 LQKENI. CDR3 residues: CASSPWQKDSEQYF. The CDR3, as DNA: TGTGCCAGCTCACCATGGCAGAAGGATAGCGAGCAGTACTTC.

There are a few counts of this clone. The chain recombines TRBV4-1 with TRBJ2-7, with a possible D match to TRBD2 (5 bases). The germline V gene encodes CDR1 MGHRA and CDR2 YSYEKL. V dropped 0 bases and J dropped 5 bases, with 11 bases sitting between them. CDR3 size: 14 residues. The CDR3 region has the DNA TGCGCCAGCAGCCAAGACCCCTTCGGGGACGAGCAGTACTTC. This sequence encodes CASSQDPFGDEQYF.

This chain links TRBV14 with TRBJ2-2; D call uncertain. V shed 1 base and J shed 1 base, with 4 bases lying between them. Germline CDR1 reads SGHDN; CDR2 reads FVKESK. This CDR3 is 14 amino acids long. DNA of the CDR3: TGTGCCAGCAGCCAAGTCGGGAACACCGGGGAGCTGTTTTTT. This sequence encodes CASSQVGNTGELFF. The full variable domain, rest sourced from reference TRBV14 and TRBJ2-2, is EAGVTQFPSHSVIEKGQTVTLRCDPISGHDNLYWYRRVMGKEIKFLLHFVKESKQDESGMPNNRFLAERTGGTYSTLKVQPAELEDSGVYFCASSQVGNTGELFFGEGSRLTVL.

J is TRBJ2-1 and V is TRBV19; 7 nucleotides align to TRBD2. The CDR3 sequence is 17 residues long. CDR1 LNHDA and CDR2 SQIVND come from the germline V gene (reference sequence). The V segment lost 3 bases and the J segment 0 bases; nucleotides outside the gene matches: 8. The CDR3 bases are TGTGCCAGTAGTATCCAAGCGGGATGGGGCTCCTACAATGAGCAGTTCTTC. This encodes CASSIQAGWGSYNEQFF.

The V gene is TRBV7-9, the J gene TRBJ1-5; D unresolved. Germline-derived CDR1 and CDR2 are SEHNR and FQNEAQ (reference sequence). Deletions cut 1 base from V and 3 bases from J, with 7 bases between. This CDR3 is built from 14 residues. This CDR3 is CASSLGSDNQPQHF. In DNA, the CDR3 is TGTGCCAGCAGCTTAGGGTCGGACAATCAGCCCCAGCATTTT.

J is TRBJ2-3 and V is TRBV25-1; 10 bases map to TRBD2. V shed 5 bases, J shed 1 base, and the junction held 3 bases outside the gene matches. CDR3 length: 15 residues. Germline V gene data show CDR1 as MGHDK and CDR2 as SYGVNS. CDR3 coding DNA: TGTGCCAGCAGTTCGGGGACTAGCGGCACAGATACGCAGTATTTT. It translates to CASSSGTSGTDTQYF. Complete variable domain (other parts from reference TRBV25-1 and TRBJ2-3): EADIYQTPRYLVIGTGKKITLECSQTMGHDKMYWYQQDPGMELHLIHYSYGVNSTEKGDLSSESTVSRIRTEHFPLTLESARPSHTSQYLCASSSGTSGTDTQYFGPGTRLTVL.

DNA for the CDR3: TGTGCCAGCAGCTTTTGGGGTTCGGGCGAGCAGTACTTC. This gives the protein CASSFWGSGEQYF. The gene calls are TRBV5-6 and TRBJ2-7; no firm D call. Per the germline V gene, CDR1 is SGHDT and CDR2 is YYEEEE. V shed 2 bases and J shed 6 bases, with 12 bases lying between them. This CDR3 is built from 13 residues.

In its sample, this clone was seen a few times. V is TRBV7-6 and J is TRBJ2-7, with 7 positions matching TRBD2. J lost 0 bases, V lost 10 bases, and 12 bases had no gene match. The CDR3 spans 15 residues. The V gene's germline CDR1 is SGHVS and CDR2 FNYEAQ. CDR3 sequence: CATQLSAGSSYEQYF. The CDR3 DNA reads TGTGCCACCCAGCTGTCAGCGGGAAGCTCCTACGAGCAGTACTTC.

The chain has TRBV28 and TRBJ1-3, with D hard to call. The CDR3 covers 12 residues. V was shortened by 4 bases and J by 3 bases, with 4 bases between the two germline ends. Germline V CDR1 and CDR2: MDHEN, SYDVKM. As DNA, the CDR3 is TGTGCCAGCAGTTCGGGTGGAAACACCATATATTTT. Amino acids: CASSSGGNTIYF.